This TCR beta chain came from a study of T cell responses to AZD1222 COVID-19 vaccine. The V gene end was trimmed by 5 bases and the J gene end by 5 bases; junction bases not matched to a gene: 4. Germline V gene lookup returns CDR1 MDHEN and CDR2 SYDVKM. This CDR3 spans 14 amino acids. Sequenced by immunoSEQ multiplex PCR; TCRdb stores in-frame clones only, minus some. The sample has 200,000 to 250,000 clones; around 94% are singletons. In regard to this clone: What it binds is not known.

The study's findings and limits: Females outnumbered males among donors, who were mostly white British; clonal diversity was possibly underestimated. When two AZD1222 doses had been given, Spike-specific TCR breadth and depth rose.

The sequence derives from an adult who received the MenACWY meningococcal vaccine as a control. The sample was peripheral blood, taken 28 days after the second dose of the MenACWY control vaccine. The rearrangement links TRBV28 to TRBJ1-5, with TRBD1 matching 9 bases. The CDR3 DNA is TGTGCCAGCAGTCCCGACAGGGGGGATCAGCCCCAGCATTTT. Amino acid sequence: CASSPDRGDQPQHF.